Listed below are T cell receptor beta chains from one sample, sequenced in a study of beta chain features in type 1 diabetes. TCRdb keeps only in-frame clones here, not all; method: immunoSEQ multiplex PCR. The table lists over 700,000 clones, 15% to 20% of them singletons, with 0.02% to 0.025% in the top ten. Specimen: naive CD4+ T cells from blood. The receptors were sampled from a woman in her late teens or twenties in good health. Both conserved end residues are part of each CDR3. A D gene is named only where the DNA matches it firmly. Where a row states a size, it is once, few, many or the class of an expanded clone; other rows omit it.

size	V	J	D	CDR3	DNA
-	TRBV5-1	TRBJ2-1	-	CASSWGYEQFF	TGCGCCAGCAGCTGGGGCTATGAGCAGTTCTTC
few	TRBV7-2	TRBJ1-1	-	CASSLHSTYTEAFF	TGTGCCAGCAGCTTACATTCCACTTATACTGAAGCTTTCTTT
-	TRBV7-2	TRBJ2-3	TRBD2	CASSLVASGSTDTQYF	TGTGCCAGCAGCTTAGTTGCTAGCGGGAGCACAGATACGCAGTATTTT
few	TRBV6-6	TRBJ1-5	-	CASSQYPKDRNQPQHF	TGTGCCAGCAGTCAATACCCCAAGGACAGAAATCAGCCCCAGCATTTT
few	TRBV6-5	TRBJ2-7	TRBD2	CATRLASGSHEQYF	TGTGCCACCCGACTGGCTAGCGGGAGCCACGAGCAGTACTTC
-	TRBV15	TRBJ1-1	-	CATSRVTGWAFF	TGTGCCACCAGCAGAGTCACAGGCTGGGCTTTCTTT
few	TRBV9	TRBJ2-4	-	CASSVGGSGTGQNIQYF	TGTGCCAGCAGCGTAGGGGGTAGCGGGACAGGCCAAAACATTCAGTACTTC
-	TRBV6-6	TRBJ1-1	-	CASSYRQMNTEAFF	TGTGCCAGCAGTTACCGGCAGATGAACACTGAAGCTTTCTTT
few	TRBV7-9	TRBJ1-2	-	CASSSRDGIYGYTF	TGTGCCAGCAGCTCCCGGGACGGCATCTATGGCTACACCTTC
few	TRBV28	TRBJ1-2	-	CASTQQVDYGYTF	TGTGCCAGCACCCAACAGGTCGACTATGGCTACACCTTC
-	TRBV7-9	TRBJ1-2	-	CASSLGTFGYTF	TGTGCCAGCAGCTTAGGGACGTTTGGCTACACCTTC
once	TRBV5-1	TRBJ1-1	-	CASSPLSGTLTRAFF	TGCGCCAGCAGCCCCTTATCCGGGACCCTTACGAGAGCTTTCTTT
-	TRBV6-6	TRBJ2-5	-	CASSYSRESLGETQYF	TGTGCCAGCAGTTACTCACGGGAGTCGCTGGGAGAGACCCAGTACTTC
few	TRBV2	TRBJ2-7	-	CASCTTSYEQYF	TGTGCCAGCTGTACTACCTCCTACGAGCAGTACTTC
few	TRBV7-9	TRBJ1-5	-	CASSARTDAGQPQHF	TGTGCCAGCAGCGCTCGGACTGATGCGGGTCAGCCCCAGCATTTT
-	TRBV19	TRBJ2-7	-	CASRHQGTEEQYF	TGTGCCAGTAGGCATCAGGGGACGGAGGAGCAGTACTTC
few	TRBV4-3	TRBJ1-2	TRBD1	CASSLDGRGNGYTF	TGCGCCAGCAGCTTGGATGGCAGGGGGAACGGCTACACCTTC
few	TRBV4-2	TRBJ2-1	TRBD2	CASSQDQLAGDNEQFF	TGTGCCAGCAGCCAAGATCAACTAGCGGGGGACAATGAGCAGTTCTTC
-	TRBV29-1	TRBJ1-1	-	CSVRSPGMNTEAFF	TGCAGCGTTCGTTCACCGGGGATGAACACTGAAGCTTTCTTT
once	TRBV7-9	TRBJ1-3	-	CASSLSQGSLNTIYF	TGTGCCAGCAGCCTATCACAGGGCTCCTTGAACACCATATATTTT
few	TRBV4-2	TRBJ2-7	TRBD1	CASSQDWRQGAEQYF	TGTGCCAGCAGCCAAGATTGGAGGCAGGGGGCCGAGCAGTACTTC
-	TRBV7-2	TRBJ2-1	-	CASSQEPYNEQFF	TGCGCCAGCAGCCAAGAGCCATACAATGAGCAGTTCTTC
few	TRBV6-1	TRBJ2-7	-	CASSRTYEQYF	TGTGCCAGCTCCAGGACCTACGAGCAGTACTTC
few	TRBV4-3	TRBJ2-1	-	CASSQVPLGYEQFF	TGCGCCAGCAGCCAAGTCCCATTAGGGTATGAGCAGTTCTTC
few	TRBV6-5	TRBJ2-2	TRBD2	CASSYWTSGPTGELFF	TGTGCCAGCAGTTACTGGACTAGCGGCCCCACCGGGGAGCTGTTTTTT
-	TRBV10-2	TRBJ1-2	-	CASSESLPRQNKNLYGYTF	TGCGCCAGCAGTGAGTCCCTCCCTCGACAGAACAAAAACCTCTATGGCTACACCTTC
-	TRBV7-3	TRBJ2-7	-	CASSPTSGYEQYF	TGTGCCAGCAGCCCAACATCCGGGTACGAGCAGTACTTC
few	TRBV19	TRBJ2-5	TRBD1	CASSTQGKQETQYF	TGTGCCAGTAGTACACAGGGGAAGCAAGAGACCCAGTACTTC
-	TRBV28	TRBJ1-1	-	CASRGVMNTEAFF	TGTGCCAGCAGAGGAGTCATGAACACTGAAGCTTTCTTT
-	TRBV6-6	TRBJ1-3	-	CASSTPSSYGNTIYF	TGTGCCAGCAGTACCCCGTCGTCTTACGGAAACACCATATATTTT
-	TRBV11-2	TRBJ2-1	TRBD1	CASSRGSGQEYHEQFF	TGTGCCAGCAGCAGGGGATCGGGACAGGAGTACCATGAGCAGTTCTTC
few	TRBV27	TRBJ1-4	TRBD1	CASSFAPTGGSEKLFF	TGTGCCAGCAGTTTTGCCCCGACAGGGGGGAGTGAAAAACTGTTTTTT
-	TRBV18	TRBJ2-5	-	CASSPQAKTQYF	TGTGCCAGCTCACCCCAGGCGAAGACCCAGTACTTC
-	TRBV5-1	TRBJ2-5	-	CASSYVGETQYF	TGCGCCAGCAGCTACGTCGGGGAGACCCAGTACTTC
few	TRBV5-4	TRBJ1-4	-	CASSLKGPREKLFF	TGTGCCAGCAGCTTGAAAGGACCGCGTGAAAAACTGTTTTTT
-	TRBV15	TRBJ2-2	-	CATSTSNTGELFF	TGTGCCACCAGCACAAGTAACACCGGGGAGCTGTTTTTT
few	TRBV2	TRBJ1-4	-	CASSENRVPTNEKLFF	TGTGCCAGCAGTGAAAACAGGGTCCCAACTAATGAAAAACTGTTTTTT
-	TRBV5-1	TRBJ2-3	TRBD1	CASSLEFPGQGTDTQYF	TGCGCCAGCAGCTTGGAATTCCCGGGACAGGGGACAGATACGCAGTATTTT
-	TRBV6-5	TRBJ2-1	-	CASNQAHEQFF	TGTGCCAGCAACCAGGCCCATGAGCAGTTCTTC
few	TRBV6-6	TRBJ1-5	-	CASSYPQGGGQPQHF	TGTGCCAGCAGTTACCCACAGGGAGGGGGTCAGCCCCAGCATTTT
-	TRBV9	TRBJ2-2	-	CASSFVGTAGELFF	TGTGCCAGCAGCTTTGTGGGCACTGCCGGGGAGCTGTTTTTT
-	TRBV19	TRBJ2-1	-	CASSIGRAGNEQFF	TGTGCCAGTAGTATCGGCAGGGCCGGGAATGAGCAGTTCTTC
-	TRBV18	TRBJ2-1	-	CASTDSILSNEQFF	TGTGCCAGCACCGACAGTATCTTGAGTAATGAGCAGTTCTTC
-	TRBV5-4	TRBJ2-1	TRBD2	CASSSPPTSGSPSSYNEQFF	TGTGCCAGCAGCTCCCCGCCGACTAGCGGGTCACCTAGCTCCTACAATGAGCAGTTCTTC
few	TRBV9	TRBJ2-3	-	CASSVATWGKGTDTQYF	TGTGCCAGCAGCGTAGCTACTTGGGGGAAGGGCACAGATACGCAGTATTTT
-	TRBV19	TRBJ2-1	-	CASSRGRQSSSYNEQFF	TGTGCCAGTAGTAGGGGTAGGCAGTCGAGCTCCTACAATGAGCAGTTCTTC